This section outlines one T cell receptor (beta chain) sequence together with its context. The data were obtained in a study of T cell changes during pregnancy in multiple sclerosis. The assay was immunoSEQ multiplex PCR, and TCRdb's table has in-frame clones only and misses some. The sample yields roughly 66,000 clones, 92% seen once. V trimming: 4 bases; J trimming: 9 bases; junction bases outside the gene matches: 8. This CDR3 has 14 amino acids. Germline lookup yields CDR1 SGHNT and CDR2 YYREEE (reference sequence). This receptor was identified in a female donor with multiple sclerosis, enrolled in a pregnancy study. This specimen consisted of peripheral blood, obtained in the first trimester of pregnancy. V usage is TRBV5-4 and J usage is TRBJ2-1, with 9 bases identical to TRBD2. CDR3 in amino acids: CASSPGGTSSEQFF. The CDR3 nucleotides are TGTGCCAGCAGCCCGGGAGGGACTAGCAGTGAGCAGTTCTTC.